The T cell receptor (beta chain) described here comes from a study of blood T cell repertoires in COVID-19. On the study more broadly: Samples taken during acute and convalescent COVID-19 were collected in the United States, Italy and Spain. T cells, B-cell-depleted T cells, or PBMCs provided the cDNA or gDNA that served as material.

Per the original methods: Estimated nucleated cell counts came from reference gene primer amplification. Libraries were prepared by immunoSEQ multiplex PCR; TCRdb keeps only in-frame clonotypes and omits some of them. The D gene and trimming were derived from the DNA, and the V and J assignments and clone size from that table. The data contain under 300,000 clones, 80% to 90% of them seen just once; the ten biggest clones take up approximately 3%. This CDR3 comprises 14 residues. Germline CDR1 reads MNHEY; CDR2 reads SVGAGI. J gave up 12 bases and V 5 bases, and 13 bases lay outside the gene matches.

The TCR sequence derives from a woman aged 30 to 39 with active or convalescent COVID-19. The specimen was peripheral blood. J is TRBJ1-2 and V is TRBV6-5, with TRBD1 matching over 9 bases. CDR3: CASSPSDRGLVNTF. CDR3 sequence (DNA): TGTGCCAGCAGTCCCTCGGACAGGGGATTAGTCAACACCTTC.